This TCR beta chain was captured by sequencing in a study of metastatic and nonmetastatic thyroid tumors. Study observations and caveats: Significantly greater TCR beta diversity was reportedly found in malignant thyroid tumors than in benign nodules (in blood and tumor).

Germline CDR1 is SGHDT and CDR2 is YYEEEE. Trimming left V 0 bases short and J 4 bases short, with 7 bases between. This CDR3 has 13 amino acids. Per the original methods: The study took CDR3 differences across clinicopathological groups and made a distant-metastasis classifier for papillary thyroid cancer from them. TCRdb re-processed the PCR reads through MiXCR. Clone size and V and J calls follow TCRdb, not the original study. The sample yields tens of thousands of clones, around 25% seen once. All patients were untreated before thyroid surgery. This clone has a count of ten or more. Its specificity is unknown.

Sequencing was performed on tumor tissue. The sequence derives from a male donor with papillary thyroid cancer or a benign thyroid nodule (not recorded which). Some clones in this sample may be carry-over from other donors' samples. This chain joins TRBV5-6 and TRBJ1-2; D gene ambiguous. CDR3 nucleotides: TGTGCCAGCAGCTTGGGTGGGAGCTATGGCTACACCTTC. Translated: CASSLGGSYGYTF.